This T cell receptor (beta chain) is drawn from a study of T cell responses to AZD1222 COVID-19 vaccine. Study results and limitations: Recipients of AZD1222 seropositive at baseline numbered only five or six. Receipt of two AZD1222 doses was followed by a rise in Spike-specific TCR breadth and depth. None of the repertoires were sampled until the peak T cell response had passed.

Concerning this clone: Its antigen is unknown.

From germline, CDR1 is SNHLY and CDR2 FYNNEI. Trimming removed 1 base from V and 2 bases from J, with 2 bases in between. The CDR3 runs 12 residues. Here immunoSEQ multiplex PCR was the method, and the copy in TCRdb shows in-frame clones only, minus some. The repertoire includes 140,000 to 150,000 clones, around 93% of them detected once, and over 7.5% sits in the top ten. The receptor comes from an adult in good health. The V call is TRBV2, the J call TRBJ1-1; D is uncertain. The sample consisted of peripheral blood, taken on day 0 of AZD1222 vaccination. Here the CDR3 DNA reads TGTGCCAGCAGTGAAGACAACACTGAAGCTTTCTTT. It specifies CASSEDNTEAFF.